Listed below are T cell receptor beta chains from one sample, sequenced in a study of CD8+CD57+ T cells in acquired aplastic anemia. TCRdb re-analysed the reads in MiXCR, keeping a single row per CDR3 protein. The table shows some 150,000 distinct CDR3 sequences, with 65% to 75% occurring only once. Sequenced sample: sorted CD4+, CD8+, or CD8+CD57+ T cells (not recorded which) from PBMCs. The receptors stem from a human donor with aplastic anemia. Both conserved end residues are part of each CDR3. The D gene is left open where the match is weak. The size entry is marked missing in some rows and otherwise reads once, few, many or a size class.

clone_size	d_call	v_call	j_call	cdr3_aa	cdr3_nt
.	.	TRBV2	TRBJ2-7	CASWRAKSNEQYF	TGTGCCAGCTGGAGGGCGAAATCCAACGAGCAGTACTTC
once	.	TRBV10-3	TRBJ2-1	CAINLPPYNEQFF	TGTGCCATCAATCTACCACCCTACAATGAGCAGTTCTTC
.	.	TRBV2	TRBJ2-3	CAKESSTDTQYF	TGTGCCAAGGAGAGTAGCACAGATACGCAGTATTTT
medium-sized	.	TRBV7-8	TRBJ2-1	CASSQISDPSGNEQFF	TGTGCCAGCAGCCAAATCAGCGACCCCTCGGGGAATGAGCAGTTCTTC
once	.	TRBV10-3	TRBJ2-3	CAISDGGLSTDTQYF	TGTGCCATCAGTGATGGGGGCCTGAGCACAGATACGCAGTATTTT
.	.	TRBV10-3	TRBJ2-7	CAISDNLSEQYF	TGTGCCATCAGCGACAATCTCTCCGAGCAGTACTTC
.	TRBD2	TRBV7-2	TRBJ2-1	CASSLELAVNEQFF	TGTGCCAGCAGCTTAGAACTAGCGGTCAATGAGCAGTTCTTC
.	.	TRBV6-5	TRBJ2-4	CASSSGHKNIQYF	TGTGCCAGCAGCTCCGGACACAAAAACATTCAGTACTTC
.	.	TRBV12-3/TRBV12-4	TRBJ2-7	CASSFDNSYEQYF	TGTGCCAGCAGTTTTGACAATTCCTACGAGCAGTACTTC
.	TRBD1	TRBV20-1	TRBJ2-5	CSARPRDREETQYF	TGCAGTGCGCGGCCCCGGGACAGGGAAGAGACCCAGTACTTC
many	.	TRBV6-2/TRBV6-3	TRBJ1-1	CASSLGESAEAFF	TGTGCCAGCAGTTTGGGGGAATCCGCTGAAGCTTTCTTT
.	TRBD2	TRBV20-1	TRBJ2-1	CSARTSGGATLNEQFF	TGCAGTGCTCGGACTAGCGGGGGGGCCACGTTGAATGAGCAGTTCTTC
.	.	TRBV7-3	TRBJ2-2	CASSLATGELFF	TGTGCCAGCAGCTTAGCTACCGGGGAGCTGTTTTTT
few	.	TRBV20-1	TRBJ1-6	CSLRQTENSPLHF	TGCAGTCTAAGACAGACGGAGAATTCACCCCTCCACTTT
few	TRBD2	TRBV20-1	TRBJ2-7	CSAMGDYHYEQYF	TGCAGTGCTATGGGGGACTACCACTACGAGCAGTACTTC
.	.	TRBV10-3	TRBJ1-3	CAISETGSSGNTIYF	TGTGCCATCAGTGAAACAGGAAGCTCTGGAAACACCATATATTTT
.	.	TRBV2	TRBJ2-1	CAITSGVEQFF	TGTGCCATTACCAGCGGAGTTGAGCAGTTCTTC
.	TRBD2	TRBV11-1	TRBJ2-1	CASSRAGGAGNEQFF	TGTGCCAGCAGCCGAGCGGGAGGGGCAGGAAATGAGCAGTTCTTC
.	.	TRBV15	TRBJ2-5	CATSRGGQLETQYF	TGTGCCACCAGCAGGGGAGGACAGTTAGAGACCCAGTACTTC
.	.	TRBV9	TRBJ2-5	CASSGDPEGETQYF	TGTGCCAGCAGCGGAGACCCCGAGGGGGAGACCCAGTACTTC
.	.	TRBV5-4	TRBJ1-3	CASSLGGPLGGNTIYF	TGTGCCAGCAGCTTGGGCGGACCCCTGGGCGGAAACACCATATATTTT
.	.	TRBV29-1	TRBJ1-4	CSVQPSLGEKLFF	TGCAGCGTTCAGCCCTCATTAGGGGAAAAACTGTTTTTT
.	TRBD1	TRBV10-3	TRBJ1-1	CAISVGTGPTSTEAFF	TGTGCCATCAGTGTGGGGACAGGGCCGACGAGCACTGAAGCTTTCTTT
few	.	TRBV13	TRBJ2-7	CASSQPRRSEQYF	TGTGCCAGCAGCCAACCAAGGCGCTCCGAGCAGTACTTC
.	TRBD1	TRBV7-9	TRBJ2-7	CASSLGGTGRDEQYF	TGTGCCAGCAGCTTAGGGGGGACAGGTCGGGACGAGCAGTACTTC
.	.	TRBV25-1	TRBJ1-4	CASSESVRVNEKLFF	TGTGCCAGCAGTGAATCCGTACGGGTGAATGAAAAACTGTTTTTT
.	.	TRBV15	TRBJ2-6	CATSRVSEGANVLTF	TGTGCCACCAGCAGAGTCAGCGAGGGGGCCAACGTCCTGACTTTC
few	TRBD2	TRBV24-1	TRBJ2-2	CATSEGTSGGAFDTGELFF	TGTGCCACCAGTGAGGGGACTAGCGGGGGGGCCTTTGACACCGGGGAGCTGTTTTTT
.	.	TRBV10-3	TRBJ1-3	CATLEGPGDTIYF	TGTGCCACCCTGGAGGGACCTGGAGACACCATATATTTT
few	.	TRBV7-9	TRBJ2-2	CASSISGMNTGELFF	TGTGCCAGCAGCATTAGCGGAATGAACACCGGGGAGCTGTTTTTT
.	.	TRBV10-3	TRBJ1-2	CASSRQERGYTF	TGTGCCAGCTCGCGACAAGAGCGGGGCTACACCTTC
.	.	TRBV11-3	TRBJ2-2	CASSLGRLGGGELFF	TGTGCCAGCAGCTTAGGGAGGCTCGGGGGCGGGGAGCTGTTTTTT
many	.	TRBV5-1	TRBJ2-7	CASSLVGVTYEQYF	TGCGCCAGCAGCTTGGTAGGGGTGACCTACGAGCAGTACTTC
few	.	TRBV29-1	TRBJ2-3	CSVGQGRTDTQYF	TGCAGCGTTGGGCAGGGTAGGACAGATACGCAGTATTTT
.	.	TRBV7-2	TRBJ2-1	CASVGLQHYNEQFF	TGTGCCAGCGTCGGACTCCAACACTACAATGAGCAGTTCTTC
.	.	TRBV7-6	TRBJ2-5	CASSLARQETQYF	TGTGCCAGCAGCTTAGCTAGGCAAGAGACCCAGTACTTC
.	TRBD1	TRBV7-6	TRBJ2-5	CASSSPGGQGIEGETQYF	TGTGCCAGCAGTTCCCCTGGGGGACAGGGGATAGAGGGGGAGACCCAGTACTTC
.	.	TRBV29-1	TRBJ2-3	CSTGQFTDTQYF	TGCAGCACTGGACAGTTCACAGATACGCAGTATTTT
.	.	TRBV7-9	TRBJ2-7	CASSPNYEQYF	TGTGCCAGCAGCCCAAACTACGAGCAGTACTTC
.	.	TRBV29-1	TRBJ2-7	CSVDTGNYEQYF	TGCAGCGTTGATACTGGGAACTACGAGCAGTACTTC
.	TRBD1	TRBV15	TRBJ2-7	CATSRGDRGYEQYF	TGTGCCACCAGCAGGGGGGACAGGGGCTACGAGCAGTACTTC
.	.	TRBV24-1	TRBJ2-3	CAASDSGTAGSTDTQYF	TGTGCCGCCAGTGACTCCGGGACGGCGGGAAGCACAGATACGCAGTATTTT
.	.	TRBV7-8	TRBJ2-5	CASSSGPFPETQYF	TGTGCCAGCAGCTCGGGACCATTCCCAGAGACCCAGTACTTC
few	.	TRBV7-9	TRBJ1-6	CASSLGTVTSPLHF	TGCGCCAGCAGCTTAGGCACAGTCACCTCACCCCTCCACTTT
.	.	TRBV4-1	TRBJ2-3	CASSQVRTDTQYF	TGCGCCAGCAGCCAAGTACGAACAGATACGCAGTATTTT
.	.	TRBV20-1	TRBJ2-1	CSDSGPGSYNEQFF	TGCAGTGACTCGGGGCCGGGTTCCTACAATGAGCAGTTCTTC
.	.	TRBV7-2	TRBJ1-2	CASSLMRSQQDYTF	TGTGCCAGCAGCTTAATGCGTTCACAACAGGACTACACCTTC
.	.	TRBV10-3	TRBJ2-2	CAISEVTGELFF	TGTGCCATCAGTGAGGTCACCGGGGAGCTGTTTTTT
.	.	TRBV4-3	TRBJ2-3	CASSQEAGTDTQYF	TGCGCCAGCAGCCAAGAGGCAGGCACAGATACGCAGTATTTT
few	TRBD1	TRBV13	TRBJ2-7	CASSLATGVYEQYF	TGTGCCAGCAGCTTAGCTACAGGGGTCTACGAGCAGTATTTC
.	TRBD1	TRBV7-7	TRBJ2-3	CASSENTGGLTDTQYF	TGTGCCAGCAGCGAGAATACAGGGGGCCTCACAGATACGCAGTATTTT
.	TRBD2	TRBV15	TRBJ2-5	CATSRGGGDQETQYF	TGTGCCACCAGCAGGGGCGGGGGGGACCAAGAGACCCAGTACTTC
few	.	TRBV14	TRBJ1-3	CASSLDRYYHTIYF	TGTGCCAGCAGCCTCGACAGGTACTACCACACCATATATTTT
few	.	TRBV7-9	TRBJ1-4	CASSLRTPANEKLFF	TGTGCCAGCAGCTTAAGGACACCAGCTAATGAAAAACTGTTTTTT
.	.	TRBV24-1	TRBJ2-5	CAISAGSTLRETQYF	TGTGCCATCAGTGCGGGCAGCACCTTGAGAGAGACCCAGTACTTC